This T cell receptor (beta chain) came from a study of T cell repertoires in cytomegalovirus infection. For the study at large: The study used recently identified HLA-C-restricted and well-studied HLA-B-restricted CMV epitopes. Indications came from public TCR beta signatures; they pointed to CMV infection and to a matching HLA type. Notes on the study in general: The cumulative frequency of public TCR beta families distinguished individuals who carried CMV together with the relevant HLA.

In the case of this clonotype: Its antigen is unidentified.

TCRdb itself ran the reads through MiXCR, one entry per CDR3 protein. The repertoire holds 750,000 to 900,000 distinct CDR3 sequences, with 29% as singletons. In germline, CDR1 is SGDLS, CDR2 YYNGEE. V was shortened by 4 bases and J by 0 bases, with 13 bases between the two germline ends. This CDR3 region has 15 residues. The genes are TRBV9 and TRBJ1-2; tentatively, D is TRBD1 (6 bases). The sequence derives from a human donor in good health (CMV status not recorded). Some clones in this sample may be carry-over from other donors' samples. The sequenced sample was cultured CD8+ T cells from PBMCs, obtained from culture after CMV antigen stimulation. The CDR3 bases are TGTGCCAGCAGCTATCGGGACACCCCTAACTATGGCTACACCTTC. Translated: CASSYRDTPNYGYTF.